The 20 T cell receptor beta chains reported below all come from one sample, sequenced in a study of CD8 T cells in ankylosing spondylitis. Each CDR3 protein gets one entry after TCRdb re-called the 5' RACE reads with MiXCR. The sample lists 200,000 to 250,000 distinct CDR3 sequences, roughly a tenth occurring once. Sequences were obtained from blood, either unsorted or a sorted T cell fraction (not recorded which). The receptors here all came from a male donor with ankylosing spondylitis or in good health (not recorded which).

CDR3 coding DNA: TGTGCCAGCAGCTTGGACGCTGTCGTCGGGGAGCTGTTTTTT. Protein: CASSLDAVVGELFF. The chain couples TRBV5-6 to TRBJ2-2; D ambiguous. The V end was cut by 0 bases, the J end by 7 bases, with 10 bases between. The germline V gene encodes CDR1 SGHDT and CDR2 YYEEEE. This CDR3 region has 14 residues.

This clonotype showed up many times. The chain uses TRBV27 and TRBJ2-5, with 13 bases that match TRBD2. Per germline, CDR1 MNHEY and CDR2 SMNVEV (reference sequence). J gave up 2 bases and V 8 bases, and 2 bases lay outside the gene matches. The CDR3 contains 14 residues. The CDR3 DNA is TGTGCCAGCCGGGGACTAGCGGGGCAAGAGACCCAGTACTTC. This encodes CASRGLAGQETQYF.

This clonotype was seen many times. The V gene is TRBV7-2, the J gene TRBJ1-3; possibly TRBD1 for D (5 bases). The germline V gene encodes CDR1 SGHTA and CDR2 FQGNSA. V dropped 4 bases and J dropped 1 base, with 11 bases sitting between them. The CDR3 has 15 residues. DNA for the CDR3: TGTGCCAGCAGCTCCAGGGTCGCGTCTGGAAACACCATATATTTT. It translates to CASSSRVASGNTIYF.

This clonotype has only a few counts. CDR3: CASSLPPTAYQETQYF. The CDR3 nucleotides are TGTGCCAGCAGCTTACCTCCGACAGCTTACCAAGAGACCCAGTACTTC. The chain is built from TRBV7-6 and TRBJ2-5, with D possibly TRBD1 on 5 matching bases. V lost 2 bases and J 0 bases, leaving 13 bases between the germline ends. The CDR3 has 16 residues. The germline V gene has CDR1 SGHVS and CDR2 FNYEAQ.

To note about this clonotype: Possible read error: a much larger clone is one base away. The chain is built from TRBV5-1 and TRBJ2-2; D may be TRBD2 (5 bases). The length of the CDR3 is 13 residues. Germline CDR1 is SGHRS and CDR2 is YFSETQ. V was pared by 7 bases and J by 7 bases, with 14 bases between. The CDR3 loop reads CASAPSGSGELFF. As DNA, the CDR3 is TGCGCCAGCGCGCCGTCTGGGAGCGGGGAGCTGTTTTTT.

In this sample, this clonotype turned up a few times. DNA of the CDR3: TGTGCCAGCAGTGAACCCGGGGTGTTCAATGAGCAGTTCTTC. Its protein product is CASSEPGVFNEQFF. This chain joins TRBV25-1 and TRBJ2-1; D is possibly TRBD2 (5 bases). The ends were cut back, 2 bases at V and 6 bases at J, with 11 bases in the middle. Germline CDR1 MGHDK, CDR2 SYGVNS. There are 14 residues in the CDR3.

A few counts support this clonotype. The gene calls are TRBV28 and TRBJ1-2; TRBD1 matches 7 bases. Unmatched junction bases numbered 9, after V lost 2 bases and J lost 6 bases. CDR1 and CDR2 from the germline V gene are MDHEN and SYDVKM. The CDR3 runs to 15 residues. CDR3 DNA: TGTGCCAGCAGTTTAACTGGGCGCAGGGGGGATGGCTACACCTTC. This encodes CASSLTGRRGDGYTF.

This clonotype has only a few counts. V is TRBV7-9 and J is TRBJ1-5; D is perhaps TRBD1 (6 bases). CDR3 length: 12 amino acids. Per germline, CDR1 SEHNR and CDR2 FQNEAQ (reference sequence). Trimming stripped 4 bases from V and 7 bases from J, with 8 bases between. The CDR3 loop is CASSSGHQPQHF. The CDR3 DNA sequence: TGTGCCAGCAGCTCGGGACACCAGCCCCAGCATTTT.

This clonotype was counted at least ten times. The CDR3 here is CASSFSQGQYEQYF. CDR3 nucleotides: TGTGCCAGCAGTTTTTCCCAGGGCCAGTACGAGCAGTACTTC. The chain carries TRBV12-3 or TRBV12-4 and TRBJ2-7; TRBD1 might be the D (5 bases). The CDR3 loop spans 14 amino acids. V was shortened by 3 bases and J by 4 bases, with 13 bases between the two germline ends.

This clonotype was counted ten times or more. The genes are TRBV5-1 and TRBJ2-3; TRBD2 matches at 12 bases. Germline V gene data show CDR1 as SGHRS and CDR2 as YFSETQ. This CDR3 has 17 residues. With V trimmed by 4 bases and J by 1 base, 7 bases remained unmatched. CDR3 amino acids: CASSPGTSGSRTDTQYF. Written as DNA, the CDR3 is TGCGCCAGCAGCCCGGGGACTAGCGGGTCGCGCACAGATACGCAGTATTTT.

This clonotype came up once. The chain combines TRBV27 with TRBJ1-1, with D unresolved. Germline values: CDR1 MNHEY, CDR2 SMNVEV (reference sequence). Trimming shortened V by 6 bases and J by 0 bases, and 23 bases separated the two germline ends. The CDR3 is 18 amino acids. The CDR3, as DNA: TGTGCCAGCAGACCTCCCGGGGTAGTAGGGATATTGAACACTGAAGCTTTCTTT. Translating gives CASRPPGVVGILNTEAFF.

This clonotype was recorded at least ten times. The gene calls are TRBV29-1 and TRBJ2-2, with D hard to call. V lost 7 bases and J 0 bases, leaving 9 bases between the germline ends. The germline CDR1 and CDR2 sequences are SQVTM and ANQGSEA. The CDR3 runs 13 residues. The CDR3 coding sequence is TGCAGCGGCGATAGTCCGAACACCGGGGAGCTGTTTTTT. Translated: CSGDSPNTGELFF.

This clonotype was observed at least ten times. The V gene is TRBV5-1, the J gene TRBJ2-7, with 8 bases identical to TRBD1. The germline V gene has CDR1 SGHRS and CDR2 YFSETQ. J was trimmed by 5 bases and V by 5 bases; bases with no gene match: 6. The CDR3 is 13 amino acids. Written as DNA, the CDR3 is TGCGCCAGCAGTCCGGGACAGGCAAACGAGCAGTACTTC. Translation: CASSPGQANEQYF.

This clonotype has just a few counts. A junction boundary mismatches the germline segment, possibly from a read error. The chain recombines TRBV7-7 with TRBJ2-2; maybe TRBD1 (5 bases). The CDR3 sequence is 15 residues long. The germline V gene has CDR1 SSHAT and CDR2 FNYEAQ (reference sequence). The CDR3 bases are TGTGCTAGCAGCTTGGATGGGGCCGGCACCGGGGAGCTGTTTTTT. The encoded protein is CASSLDGAGTGELFF. Variable domain in full (rest from reference TRBV7-7 and TRBJ2-2): GAGVSQSPRYKVTKRGQDVTLRCDPISSHATLYWYQQALGQGPEFLTYFNYEAQPDKSGLPSDRFSAERPEGSISTLTIQRTEQRDSAMYRCASSLDGAGTGELFFGEGSRLTVL.

Many counts were recorded for this clonotype. The chain couples TRBV20-1 to TRBJ2-1, with 8 nucleotides matching TRBD2. The CDR3 spans 14 residues. Germline CDR1 reads DFQATT; CDR2 reads SNEGSKA (reference sequence). V lost 5 bases and J lost 6; bases outside the gene matches: 9. This chain's CDR3 is CSADSGADFNEQFF. The DNA of the CDR3 is TGCAGTGCTGATAGCGGGGCCGACTTCAATGAGCAGTTCTTC.

This clonotype was picked up many times. The chain combines TRBV20-1 with TRBJ2-3; 13 bases align to TRBD2. The CDR3 consists of 18 residues. V was clipped by 1 base and J by 3 bases; unmatched bases: 10. Germline CDR1 DFQATT, CDR2 SNEGSKA (reference sequence). The CDR3 loop is CSARGTSGGTGGTDTQYF. CDR3 in DNA: TGCAGTGCTAGAGGGACTAGCGGGGGAACTGGTGGTACAGATACGCAGTATTTT.

This clonotype was observed at least ten times. V is TRBV3-1 and J is TRBJ2-5, with 9 nucleotides matching TRBD2. Germline values: CDR1 LGHDT, CDR2 YNNKEL (reference sequence). The V gene end was trimmed by 5 bases and the J gene end by 4 bases; junction bases not matched to a gene: 2. This CDR3 spans 13 amino acids. CDR3 sequence: CASSFSGGETQYF. CDR3 in DNA: TGTGCCAGCAGCTTTAGCGGGGGAGAGACCCAGTACTTC.

The rearrangement links TRBV12-3 or TRBV12-4 to TRBJ1-1; 7 nucleotides align to TRBD1. Germline trimming cut 3 bases from V and 6 bases from J; bases unmatched to any gene: 7. This CDR3 has 14 residues. The CDR3: CASSFRQGISEAFF. CDR3 DNA: TGTGCCAGCAGTTTCCGACAGGGAATATCTGAAGCTTTCTTT.

Ten or more counts support this clonotype. The V gene is TRBV20-1, the J gene TRBJ2-3; 10 bases are shared with TRBD2. The V gene end was trimmed by 2 bases and the J gene end by 4 bases; junction bases not matched to a gene: 6. Germline V gene sequence: CDR1 DFQATT, CDR2 SNEGSKA (reference sequence). CDR3 length equals 15 residues. In nucleotides, the CDR3 is TGCAGTGCTAGACGTCCCGGGACTAGCGCAGATACGCAGTATTTT. Translation gives CSARRPGTSADTQYF.

This clonotype was observed at least ten times. The V gene is TRBV12-3 or TRBV12-4, the J gene TRBJ1-5, with D tentatively TRBD1 (6 bases). This CDR3 contains 13 residues. The V end lost 5 bases, the J end lost 10 bases, and 15 bases lay between the germline ends. The CDR3 DNA follows: TGTGCCAGCAGTGTGGAGGGGGGTCCACCCCAGCATTTT. Encoded protein: CASSVEGGPPQHF.